This T cell receptor (beta chain) comes out of a study of cytomegalovirus exposure and HLA in healthy donors. Study-wide findings and caveats: According to reports, the classifier identified cytomegalovirus status with high specificity and sensitivity. Overall, approximately 150 TCR beta chains were annotated as cytomegalovirus-associated.

The method was immunoSEQ multiplex PCR; TCRdb's version includes in-frame clones alone and lacks a portion of them. The sample consists of about 44,000 clones, 93% of them appearing once. The germline V gene encodes CDR1 SGHVS and CDR2 FNYEAQ. The V and J ends lost 1 base and 3 bases respectively, with 14 bases between them. This CDR3 is 16 amino acids long. In regard to this clone: The antigen is undetermined.

This clonotype was sampled from a woman younger than 35 in good health and CMV-seronegative. This rearrangement joins TRBV7-6 to TRBJ2-3; tentatively, D is TRBD1 (8 bases). The sequenced sample was PBMCs. The CDR3 loop is CASSLGTGGGTDTQYF. The CDR3 DNA is TGTGCCAGCAGCTTAGGAACAGGGGGAGGGACAGATACGCAGTATTTT.